These 25 T cell receptor beta chains share one sample of origin, sequenced in a study of somatic mutations in cytotoxic T cells in rheumatoid arthritis. Repertoires were generated with immunoSEQ multiplex PCR, while TCRdb's copy carries only in-frame clones and drops some. The table has just under 6,500 clones, approximately 75% seen once. Sequencing used CD8+ T cells sorted from blood, obtained at a follow-up visit. The receptors shown here come from a woman aged 70-85 years with rheumatoid arthritis.

This chain connects TRBV7-9 to TRBJ2-1; no clear D. CDR1 is SEHNR, CDR2 FQNEAQ, per germline (reference sequence). The CDR3 length is 15 residues. V dropped 5 bases and J dropped 0 bases, with 11 bases sitting between them. The DNA of the CDR3 is TGTGCCAGCAGCGGAACTGGGGACTCCTACAATGAGCAGTTCTTC. Translation: CASSGTGDSYNEQFF.

There are a few counts of this clone. The gene calls are TRBV12-5 and TRBJ1-5; D unresolved. Trimming stripped 5 bases from V and 2 bases from J, with 4 bases between. The CDR3 extends over 12 amino acids. CDR1 is LGHNT, CDR2 FRNRAP, per germline. This CDR3 reads CASGEGNQPQHF. As DNA, the CDR3 is TGTGCTAGTGGTGAGGGCAATCAGCCCCAGCATTTT.

The rearrangement links TRBV6-5 to TRBJ1-1; D is unresolved. The V gene lost 5 bases and the J gene lost 0 bases, with 7 bases spanning the gap. The CDR3 covers 13 residues. The germline CDR1 and CDR2 sequences are MNHEY and SVGAGI. The CDR3 sequence is CASSPRMNTEAFF. CDR3 nucleotide sequence: TGTGCCAGCAGTCCCCGGATGAACACTGAAGCTTTCTTT.

The rearrangement joins TRBV19 to TRBJ2-1; 9 nucleotides align to TRBD1. The length of the CDR3 is 15 residues. CDR1 and CDR2 from the germline V gene are LNHDA and SQIVND (reference sequence). The junction had 6 bases not matched to a gene; V was cut back by 3 bases and J by 6 bases. The CDR3 loop is CASSIVRDRANEQFF. The CDR3 coding sequence is TGTGCCAGTAGTATCGTCCGGGACAGGGCCAATGAGCAGTTCTTC. Looking up the rest from reference TRBV19 and TRBJ2-1 gives the full variable domain: DGGITQSPKYLFRKEGQNVTLSCEQNLNHDAMYWYRQDPGQGLRLIYYSQIVNDFQKGDIAEGYSVSREKKESFPLTVTSAQKNPTAFYLCASSIVRDRANEQFFGPGTRLTVL.

The gene calls are TRBV27 and TRBJ2-1; possibly TRBD2 for D (5 bases). The CDR3 covers 16 residues. V lost 7 bases and J 0 bases, leaving 16 bases between the germline ends. Per germline, CDR1 MNHEY and CDR2 SMNVEV (reference sequence). CDR3 DNA sequence: TGTGCCAGCAAGGTAGCTTCGGGGAGCTCCTACAATGAGCAGTTCTTC. Protein sequence: CASKVASGSSYNEQFF.

The V gene is TRBV6-1, the J gene TRBJ2-2; the D is unclear. This CDR3 is built from 13 residues. CDR1 and CDR2 from the germline V gene are MNHNS and SASEGT. V was cut by 8 bases and J by 3 bases, with 10 bases left in between. The CDR3 region has the DNA TGTGCCAGCCCCCCTAGGGACACCGGGGAGCTGTTTTTT. Translated, it gives CASPPRDTGELFF.

This chain links TRBV27 with TRBJ2-7; D may be TRBD2 (5 bases). The CDR3 totals 16 residues. Looked up from germline, CDR1 is MNHEY and CDR2 is SMNVEV (reference sequence). V lost 2 bases to trimming and J lost 3 bases, with 17 bases between them. CDR3 nucleotides: TGTGCCAGCAGTTTAATGGAGGAGTCCCCTTTCTACGAGCAGTACTTC. As protein: CASSLMEESPFYEQYF.

This clone is labeled hyperexpanded. This chain links TRBV28 with TRBJ2-5; 9 nucleotides agree with TRBD1. CDR3 length: 16 residues. From germline, CDR1 is MDHEN and CDR2 SYDVKM. V lost 5 bases, J lost 5 bases, and 12 bases stayed unmatched. The CDR3 reads CASSRTGTGPRETQYF. The CDR3, as DNA: TGTGCCAGCAGTCGGACCGGGACAGGGCCTAGGGAGACCCAGTACTTC.

V gene TRBV5-4 combines with J gene TRBJ2-3, with 7 bases matching TRBD1. Germline CDR1 and CDR2: SGHNT and YYREEE (reference sequence). This CDR3 is built from 16 residues. V trimming: 1 base; J trimming: 2 bases; junction bases outside the gene matches: 7. As DNA, the CDR3 is TGTGCCAGCAGCTTGAGAGGACAGGCGTTCACAGATACGCAGTATTTT. It yields the protein CASSLRGQAFTDTQYF.

The chain recombines TRBV9 with TRBJ1-2; D perhaps matches TRBD1 (6 bases). Germline V gene sequence: CDR1 SGDLS, CDR2 YYNGEE. CDR3 size: 15 residues. V was clipped by 3 bases and J by 3 bases, with 15 bases between them. Here the CDR3 DNA reads TGTGCCAGCAGCGCCAACCCGGGACAAGACTATGGCTACACCTTC. It translates to CASSANPGQDYGYTF.

This chain connects TRBV28 to TRBJ2-7; the D gene could be TRBD1 or TRBD2 (5 bases each). CDR3 length: 16 residues. Trimming shortened V by 7 bases and J by 3 bases, and 22 bases separated the two germline ends. The germline V gene has CDR1 MDHEN and CDR2 SYDVKM. Written as DNA, the CDR3 is TGTGCCAGCACCCCGTTGGGACCTGAGGGTATCTACGAGCAGTACTTC. Translation gives CASTPLGPEGIYEQYF. The variable domain in full, completed from reference TRBV28 and TRBJ2-7, reads DVKVTQSSRYLVKRTGEKVFLECVQDMDHENMFWYRQDPGLGLRLIYFSYDVKMKEKGDIPEGYSVSREKKERFSLILESASTNQTSMYLCASTPLGPEGIYEQYFGPGTRLTVT.

This chain links TRBV19 with TRBJ2-3; D unclear. CDR1 LNHDA and CDR2 SQIVND come from the germline V gene (reference sequence). The CDR3 contains 14 residues. With 1 base removed from V and 4 bases from J, the gap between germline ends came to 9 bases. For the CDR3, the DNA is TGTGCCAGTAGTATAGGCGCATCCCCAGATACGCAGTATTTT. Translation gives CASSIGASPDTQYF. Full variable domain (outside the CDR3, taken from reference TRBV19 and TRBJ2-3): DGGITQSPKYLFRKEGQNVTLSCEQNLNHDAMYWYRQDPGQGLRLIYYSQIVNDFQKGDIAEGYSVSREKKESFPLTVTSAQKNPTAFYLCASSIGASPDTQYFGPGTRLTVL.

The V gene is TRBV11-2, the J gene TRBJ2-5; unclear D gene. Trimming shortened V by 4 bases and J by 10 bases, and 13 bases separated the two germline ends. This CDR3 is built from 12 residues. Germline-derived CDR1 and CDR2 are SGHAT and FQNNGV. The CDR3 loop reads CASSSRKRSQYF. CDR3 bases: TGTGCCAGCAGCTCAAGAAAGAGAAGCCAGTACTTC. Looking up the rest from reference TRBV11-2 and TRBJ2-5 gives the full variable domain: EAGVAQSPRYKIIEKRQSVAFWCNPISGHATLYWYQQILGQGPKLLIQFQNNGVVDDSQLPKDRFSAERLKGVDSTLKIQPAKLEDSAVYLCASSSRKRSQYFGPGTRLLVL.

The chain uses TRBV5-1 and TRBJ1-1; weak D call: TRBD1 (6 bases). The CDR3 runs to 13 residues. Germline V lookup: CDR1 SGHRS, CDR2 YFSETQ. The V end lost 0 bases, the J end lost 6 bases, and 9 bases lay between the germline ends. The CDR3 nucleotides read TGCGCCAGCAGCTTGGCAGGGGCGGCTGAAGCTTTCTTT. Amino acids: CASSLAGAAEAFF. Filled out from reference TRBV5-1 and TRBJ1-1, the complete variable domain reads KAGVTQTPRYLIKTRGQQVTLSCSPISGHRSVSWYQQTPGQGLQFLFEYFSETQRNKGNFPGRFSGRQFSNSRSEMNVSTLELGDSALYLCASSLAGAAEAFFGQGTRLTVV.

The genes are TRBV7-6 and TRBJ2-3; 8 nucleotides align to TRBD2. The ends lost 5 bases at V and 4 bases at J; junction bases unmatched: 11. Per germline, CDR1 SGHVS and CDR2 FNYEAQ. CDR3 length: 16 amino acids. CDR3 DNA sequence: TGTGCCAGCAGCATAATAGCGGGAAGAGGTGCAGATACGCAGTATTTT. Protein: CASSIIAGRGADTQYF.

V usage is TRBV9 and J usage is TRBJ1-2; 7 positions match TRBD1. The CDR3 is 15 amino acids. J gave up 4 bases and V 1 base, and 7 bases lay outside the gene matches. CDR1 and CDR2 (germline): SGDLS, YYNGEE. The CDR3 reads CASSVNRGDSYGYTF. CDR3 coding DNA: TGTGCCAGCAGCGTAAATAGGGGGGACAGCTATGGCTACACCTTC.

This chain uses TRBV14 with TRBJ1-1, with a tentative D call TRBD1 (5 bases). The germline V gene encodes CDR1 SGHDN and CDR2 FVKESK. The CDR3 is 17 amino acids. The germline V and J ends were trimmed by 1 base and 1 base, with 16 bases remaining between them. CDR3 sequence reads: CASSQVRRDLWNTEAFF. As DNA, the CDR3 is TGTGCCAGCAGCCAAGTTCGGCGGGACTTATGGAACACTGAAGCTTTCTTT.

The V call is TRBV11-2, the J call TRBJ2-2; 7 nucleotides line up with TRBD2. The V gene's germline CDR1 is SGHAT and CDR2 FQNNGV. V lost 0 bases and J lost 4; bases outside the gene matches: 5. The CDR3 totals 16 residues. The CDR3 here is CASSLDHWGGTGELFF. In nucleotides, the CDR3 is TGTGCCAGCAGCTTAGATCACTGGGGGGGCACCGGGGAGCTGTTTTTT.

CDR3 sequence: CASSSTRDGIYQETQYF. CDR3 bases: TGTGCCAGCAGTTCCACCCGGGACGGAATTTATCAAGAGACCCAGTACTTC. The chain is built from TRBV28 and TRBJ2-5; either TRBD1 or TRBD2 may fit D (5 bases each). This CDR3 spans 17 amino acids. Trimming stripped 4 bases from V and 2 bases from J, with 20 bases between. Germline V CDR1 and CDR2: MDHEN, SYDVKM.

The chain carries TRBV14 and TRBJ1-2; no reliable D call. The ends were cut back, 0 bases at V and 1 base at J, with 6 bases in the middle. The CDR3 has 14 amino acids. Germline assignment: CDR1 SGHDN and CDR2 FVKESK. The CDR3 sequence is CASSQERGNYGYTF. As DNA, the CDR3 is TGTGCCAGCAGCCAAGAACGGGGTAACTATGGCTACACCTTC.

V is TRBV7-9 and J is TRBJ2-3; D is undetermined. The germline gives CDR1 SEHNR, CDR2 FQNEAQ (reference sequence). CDR3 size: 10 residues. V lost 5 bases and J lost 5, with 2 bases in between. CDR3 DNA sequence: TGTGCCAGCAGCCTAGATACGCAGTATTTT. Translated, it gives CASSLDTQYF. The whole variable domain, remainder taken from reference TRBV7-9 and TRBJ2-3, is DTGVSQNPRHKITKRGQNVTFRCDPISEHNRLYWYRQTLGQGPEFLTYFQNEAQLEKSRLLSDRFSAERPKGSFSTLEIQRTEQGDSAMYLCASSLDTQYFGPGTRLTVL.

This clone is a singleton in its sample. The chain is built from TRBV5-1 and TRBJ2-1, with 10 bases aligning to TRBD2. The CDR3 length is 17 residues. Germline CDR1 SGHRS, CDR2 YFSETQ. Unmatched junction bases numbered 12, after V lost 4 bases and J lost 5 bases. This chain's CDR3 is CASSPYRLAGVHNEQFF. Here the CDR3 DNA reads TGCGCCAGCAGCCCCTACCGGCTAGCGGGGGTTCACAATGAGCAGTTCTTC.

This clone was seen more than once but under ten times. The genes are TRBV27 and TRBJ1-4; 9 positions agree with TRBD1. Germline V lookup: CDR1 MNHEY, CDR2 SMNVEV (reference sequence). With V trimmed by 5 bases and J by 7 bases, 5 bases remained unmatched. The length of the CDR3 is 14 residues. The CDR3 reads CASSTGQGGEKLFF. The CDR3, as DNA: TGTGCCAGCAGTACGGGACAGGGTGGTGAAAAACTGTTTTTT.

The V call is TRBV27, the J call TRBJ2-6; 8 bases map to TRBD1. The junction had 9 bases not matched to a gene; V was cut back by 3 bases and J by 2 bases. The germline gives CDR1 MNHEY, CDR2 SMNVEV (reference sequence). The CDR3 runs 18 residues. The DNA for the CDR3 is TGTGCCAGCAGTTTGGGATCAGGGGGCTACACTGGGGCCAACGTCCTGACTTTC. It is translated as CASSLGSGGYTGANVLTF.

The chain combines TRBV7-9 with TRBJ2-7; TRBD1 agrees at 9 bases. The junction had 11 bases not matched to a gene; V was cut back by 4 bases and J by 4 bases. The CDR3 sequence is 16 residues long. Germline V lookup: CDR1 SEHNR, CDR2 FQNEAQ (reference sequence). CDR3 sequence (DNA): TGTGCCAGCAGCTCGGGACAGGGTGGGCCCCGATACGAGCAGTACTTC. Its translation is CASSSGQGGPRYEQYF.